The entry below gives a single T cell receptor beta chain sequence along with its context. These data originate in a study of blood T cell repertoires in COVID-19. Overall study: T cells, B-cell-depleted T cells, or PBMCs provided the cDNA or gDNA that served as material.

Original processing notes: Amplification with reference gene primers provided the estimates of nucleated cell counts. Measured with immunoSEQ multiplex PCR; TCRdb has only the in-frame clones, and not every one. That table gives V, J and clone size, and the DNA gave D and trimming. The repertoire holds approximately 85,000 clones, with roughly 89% as singletons. CDR1 and CDR2 (germline): SQVTM, ANQGSEA. The V end lost 7 bases, the J end lost 1 base, and 7 bases lay between the germline ends. The CDR3 consists of 12 residues. The sequenced sample consisted of peripheral blood. This receptor was obtained from a man aged 45 to 65 with acute or convalescent COVID-19. V usage is TRBV29-1 and J usage is TRBJ2-2; D ambiguous. The CDR3 region has the DNA TGCAGCGGCCGACAGAACACCGGGGAGCTGTTTTTT. Its protein product is CSGRQNTGELFF.